This T cell receptor (beta chain) was sequenced in a study of control samples from healthy donors and cancer patients. Sequencing used immunoSEQ multiplex PCR; TCRdb keeps in-frame clones, though not all of them. Seen here are 78,000 or so clones, roughly nine tenths observed once, and the top ten hold just under 4%. Germline lookup yields CDR1 SNHLY and CDR2 FYNNEI. CDR3 length equals 14 residues. V lost 7 bases to trimming and J lost 1 base, with 11 bases between them. This clone was detected only once. This sequence joins TRBV2 and TRBJ1-5; D is unresolved. The sequence came from a woman between 50 and 59 years old in good health. The specimen was blood. This chain's CDR3 is CASMWDGSNQPQHF. CDR3 nucleotides: TGTGCCAGCATGTGGGATGGGAGCAATCAGCCCCAGCATTTT.